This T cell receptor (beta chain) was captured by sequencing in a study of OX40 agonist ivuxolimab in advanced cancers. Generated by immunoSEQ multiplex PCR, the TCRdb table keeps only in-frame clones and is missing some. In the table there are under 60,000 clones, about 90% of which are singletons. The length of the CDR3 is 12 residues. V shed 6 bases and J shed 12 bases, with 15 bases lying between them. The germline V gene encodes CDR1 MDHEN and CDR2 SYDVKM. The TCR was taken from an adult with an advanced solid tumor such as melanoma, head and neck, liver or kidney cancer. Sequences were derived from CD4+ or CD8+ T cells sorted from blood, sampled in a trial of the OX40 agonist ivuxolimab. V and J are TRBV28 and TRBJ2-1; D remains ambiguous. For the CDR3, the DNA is TGTGCCAGCAGCCGGACCTGGAGTGGGCAGTTCTTC. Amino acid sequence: CASSRTWSGQFF.